This TCR beta chain is from a study of identical twins. In every case, the donor was a healthy Caucasian. TCRdb processed the 5' RACE reads anew with MiXCR; each CDR3 protein has one entry. The table shows under 900,000 distinct CDR3 sequences, with approximately 13% occurring only once. Overall study results and limits: Weaker excess twin sharing was observed in beta out-of-frame sequences.

On this clonotype: Its antigen is currently unknown.

V was trimmed by 1 base and J by 3 bases, leaving 7 bases between them. The CDR3 spans 14 residues. CDR1 is SGHVS, CDR2 FQNEAQ, per germline. These data are also associated with another study on yellow fever vaccine responses in identical twins.

The source is a woman aged 18-35 years in good health. This rearrangement joins TRBV7-8 to TRBJ1-3, with no clear D. Sequenced sample: PBMCs. CDR3 DNA sequence: TGTGCCAGCAGCTTAGAGGCACGTGGAAACACCATATATTTT. Amino acids: CASSLEARGNTIYF.